This T cell receptor beta chain came from a study of blood T cell repertoires in COVID-19. This clone was counted once. Here immunoSEQ multiplex PCR was the method, and the copy in TCRdb shows in-frame clones only, minus some. The sample contains fewer than 250,000 clones, 84% of which appear only once. This receptor was obtained from a man aged 45-60 years with acute or convalescent COVID-19. What was sequenced was peripheral blood.

CDR3 amino acids: CASKGGSVDTQYF. The DNA of the CDR3 is TGTGCCAGCAAAGGAGGATCAGTAGATACGCAGTATTTT. The chain recombines TRBV12-3 or TRBV12-4 with TRBJ2-3; maybe TRBD2 (5 bases). The CDR3 has 13 amino acids. V shed 7 bases and J shed 5 bases, with 13 bases lying between them.